Many counts were recorded for the clone carrying this T cell receptor (beta chain). Its antigen is currently unknown. Hyperthyroidism of Graves' type that showed no ophthalmopathy progression within 18 months was stable. The study excluded patients with uncontrolled infection, other autoimmune disease, pregnancy or lactation. Clinical symptoms, serum thyroxine and TRAb, thyroid ultrasound and orbital computed tomography together formed the diagnostic basis. Researchers amplified the TCR beta CDR3 regions from RNA transcripts. HTBI primers were the set used in a first-round RT-PCR of the TCR CDR3. TCRdb ran MiXCR on the multiplex PCR reads and lists one entry per CDR3 protein. The sample yields a few hundred thousand distinct CDR3 sequences, 15% to 18% seen once. The CDR3 extends over 16 amino acids. After removal of 3 bases from V and 0 bases from J, the junction contained 8 bases not matched to a gene. In germline, CDR1 is LNHDA, CDR2 SQIVND (reference sequence).

This sample stems from a study of T cells in Graves' hyperthyroidism and ophthalmopathy. The study, taken as a whole, reports: Most thyroid clonotypes that were expanded above 0.001 also turned up in blood.

This chain joins TRBV19 and TRBJ2-7; 7 bases line up with TRBD2. The TCR was taken from a woman in her twenties or thirties with Graves' hyperthyroidism. Sequencing was carried out using blood. In nucleotides, the CDR3 is TGTGCCAGTAGTATCGCTCAGGGCGGGAGCTCCTACGAGCAGTACTTC. Residues: CASSIAQGGSSYEQYF.